Each of the 23 T cell receptor beta chains below was sequenced from the same sample in a study of T cell responses to AZD1222 COVID-19 vaccine. TCRdb's table, derived via immunoSEQ multiplex PCR, lists solely in-frame clones and lacks some. In the table there are around 110,000 clones, roughly nine tenths of which are singletons. The sequencing here drew on peripheral blood, taken 28 days after the second AZD1222 dose. Receptor source: an adult who received the AZD1222 COVID-19 vaccine.

V is TRBV28 and J is TRBJ1-3; 9 nucleotides align to TRBD1. CDR3 size: 18 residues. Trimming cost V 3 bases and J 4 bases; bases outside gene matches: 13. Germline V gene sequence: CDR1 MDHEN, CDR2 SYDVKM. Written as DNA, the CDR3 is TGTGCCAGCAGTTTCCCCCATGGGGACAGGGCGGGAGGAAACACCATATATTTT. Its protein is CASSFPHGDRAGGNTIYF.

The genes are TRBV29-1 and TRBJ2-3; possibly TRBD2 for D (5 bases). This CDR3 spans 13 amino acids. V was cut by 6 bases and J by 9 bases, with 19 bases left in between. CDR1 and CDR2 (germline): SQVTM, ANQGSEA. The DNA of the CDR3 is TGCAGCGTGGGGTGGACTCCGGACGGAACGCAGTATTTT. Translation: CSVGWTPDGTQYF.

The CDR3 DNA reads TGTGCCAGCAGCCAAGACCAAGCGGCCAAATTGGAGCAGTTCTTC. Translation gives CASSQDQAAKLEQFF. V gene TRBV3-1 (or the pseudogene TRBV3-2) combines with J gene TRBJ2-1, with a weak D call TRBD2 (5 bases). Trimming took off 0 bases at V and 10 bases at J, with 16 bases between the two ends. This CDR3 comprises 15 residues. Germline V CDR1 and CDR2: LGHDT, YNNKEL (reference sequence).

This clone appeared once. The J gene is TRBJ2-7, the V gene TRBV5-1; TRBD2 agrees at 7 bases. The CDR3 spans 15 residues. The germline V gene has CDR1 SGHRS and CDR2 YFSETQ. Germline trimming cut 7 bases from V and 3 bases from J; bases unmatched to any gene: 13. The CDR3 sequence is CASGWSSGANYEQYF. In DNA form, the CDR3 reads TGCGCCAGCGGGTGGTCTAGCGGAGCTAACTACGAGCAGTACTTC.

The chain has TRBV10-1 and TRBJ1-5; D possibly corresponds to TRBD1 (5 bases). V lost 5 bases and J 7 bases, leaving 12 bases between the germline ends. Germline CDR1 reads WNHNN; CDR2 reads SYGVQD (reference sequence). The CDR3 contains 13 residues. CDR3 protein: CASSRGAGQPQHF. The CDR3 DNA sequence: TGCGCCAGCAGTAGAGGGGCTGGCCAGCCCCAGCATTTT.

The V and J genes are TRBV7-2 and TRBJ2-2; no reliable D call. Deletions cut 2 bases from V and 1 base from J, with 5 bases between. Germline V gene lookup returns CDR1 SGHTA and CDR2 FQGNSA. The CDR3 spans 14 residues. The CDR3, as DNA: TGTGCCAGCAGCTTATCCCTGAACACCGGGGAGCTGTTTTTT. This sequence encodes CASSLSLNTGELFF.

This clone was detected once. The chain combines TRBV27 with TRBJ1-5, with unresolved D. Germline-derived CDR1 and CDR2 are MNHEY and SMNVEV (reference sequence). V lost 4 bases and J lost 5, with 9 bases in between. The CDR3 extends over 13 amino acids. The CDR3 loop is CASSWSGDQPQHF. The CDR3 coding sequence is TGTGCCAGCAGTTGGTCAGGTGATCAGCCCCAGCATTTT.

The chain's CDR3 is CASSLVAGVEGYEQYF. CDR3 bases: TGTGCCAGCAGCTTGGTAGCGGGAGTGGAAGGCTACGAGCAGTACTTC. V is TRBV11-2 and J is TRBJ2-7; 9 bases map to TRBD2. V was clipped by 3 bases and J by 3 bases; unmatched bases: 9. This CDR3 contains 16 residues. Per the germline V gene, CDR1 is SGHAT and CDR2 is FQNNGV.

The chain uses TRBV6-5 and TRBJ1-4, with 7 nucleotides matching TRBD1. V trimming: 5 bases; J trimming: 6 bases; junction bases outside the gene matches: 6. Germline lookup yields CDR1 MNHEY and CDR2 SVGAGI. The CDR3 runs 14 residues. The CDR3 region is CASSRQGGDEKLFF. In DNA form, the CDR3 reads TGTGCCAGCAGTAGACAGGGAGGTGATGAAAAACTGTTTTTT.

The J gene is TRBJ2-1, the V gene TRBV10-2; 9 positions agree with TRBD2. V was pared by 8 bases and J by 6 bases, with 5 bases of the junction left unmatched. Looked up from germline, CDR1 is WSHSY and CDR2 is SAAADI. This CDR3 has 13 residues. DNA of the CDR3: TGCGCCAGCGCGATACTAGCGGGCAATGAGCAGTTCTTC. Translation gives CASAILAGNEQFF.

The rearrangement links TRBV28 to TRBJ2-1; no reliable D call. Germline V gene sequence: CDR1 MDHEN, CDR2 SYDVKM. The CDR3 has 15 amino acids. V lost 5 bases, J lost 3 bases, and 14 bases lay in between. CDR3 nucleotides: TGTGCCAGCAGTCCCCCAGGTGGGCTCTACAATGAGCAGTTCTTC. This translates into CASSPPGGLYNEQFF.

This chain connects TRBV6-5 to TRBJ2-5, with a possible D match to TRBD2 (6 bases). CDR1 is MNHEY, CDR2 SVGAGI, per germline. V was clipped by 4 bases and J by 5 bases, with 17 bases between them. This CDR3 has 15 amino acids. The CDR3 coding sequence is TGTGCCAGCAGTTCGGTGGGGGGAAATTTGGAGACCCAGTACTTC. Encoded protein: CASSSVGGNLETQYF.

V and J are TRBV5-1 and TRBJ2-3; D remains ambiguous. The CDR3 has 12 amino acids. CDR1 and CDR2 (germline): SGHRS, YFSETQ. Between the trimmed V and J ends, which lost 6 bases and 0 bases, there was a span of 5 bases. The DNA for the CDR3 is TGCGCCAGCAAACAGAGCACAGATACGCAGTATTTT. Protein: CASKQSTDTQYF.

The gene calls are TRBV23-1 and TRBJ2-7; the D is unclear. TRBV23-1 has ORF status, its function being uncertain. The ends were cut back, 11 bases at V and 5 bases at J, with 13 bases in the middle. There are 11 residues in the CDR3. The CDR3 loop is CAPRLRDEQYF. CDR3 nucleotides: TGCGCCCCCAGACTCCGCGACGAGCAGTACTTC.

V gene TRBV2 combines with J gene TRBJ1-4; D is possibly TRBD1 (6 bases). Looked up from germline, CDR1 is SNHLY and CDR2 is FYNNEI. The CDR3 extends over 15 amino acids. Trimming stripped 4 bases from V and 1 base from J, with 10 bases between. CDR3 DNA: TGTGCCAGCAGTGTGGGGGGGCTAACTAATGAAAAACTGTTTTTT. Its translation: CASSVGGLTNEKLFF.

This chain uses TRBV5-1 with TRBJ1-2; D is unresolved. The CDR3 length is 12 residues. Trimming cost V 0 bases and J 6 bases, with 6 bases left between them. Germline V gene data show CDR1 as SGHRS and CDR2 as YFSETQ. CDR3 in amino acids: CASSLGDNGYTF. In DNA, the CDR3 is TGCGCCAGCAGCTTGGGTGATAATGGCTACACCTTC.

This clone was found once. The V call is TRBV10-3, the J call TRBJ1-1; the D gene is possibly TRBD1 (6 bases). Germline V gene lookup returns CDR1 ENHRY and CDR2 SYGVKD. V was trimmed by 1 base and J by 1 base, leaving 7 bases between them. The CDR3 covers 14 residues. This chain's CDR3 is CAISELQGNTEAFF. The CDR3 DNA reads TGTGCCATCAGTGAGTTACAGGGGAACACTGAAGCTTTCTTT.

The genes are TRBV6-4 and TRBJ2-7, with TRBD2 identical over 12 bases. This CDR3 spans 19 amino acids. Germline values: CDR1 MRHNA, CDR2 SNTAGT. The trim removed 3 bases at V and 0 bases at J, leaving 12 bases unmatched. DNA of the CDR3: TGTGCCAGCAGTGATCGGCTAGCGGGAGGGCCTGATCTCTCCTACGAGCAGTACTTC. It is translated as CASSDRLAGGPDLSYEQYF.

Comment on this clone: The sample holds other DNA sequences that translate to the same CDR3. The chain links TRBV3-1 (or the pseudogene TRBV3-2) to TRBJ2-3; TRBD2 matches 13 bases. The CDR3 runs to 16 residues. The ends lost 4 bases at V and 5 bases at J; junction bases unmatched: 6. Germline V gene lookup returns CDR1 LGHDT and CDR2 YNNKEL (reference sequence). The DNA of the CDR3 is TGTGCCAGCAGCCCCCGACTAGCGGGAGGCCGAGATACGCAGTATTTT. It codes for CASSPRLAGGRDTQYF.

This clone was seen a single time. The chain couples TRBV10-3 to TRBJ1-6, with 9 bases matching TRBD1. CDR1 ENHRY and CDR2 SYGVKD come from the germline V gene. The CDR3 contains 14 residues. V lost 5 bases and J lost 6; bases outside the gene matches: 2. The chain's CDR3 is CAISSGQGNSPLHF. The CDR3 DNA is TGTGCCATCAGTTCGGGACAGGGTAATTCACCCCTCCACTTT.

This clone came up once. The chain links TRBV11-1 to TRBJ2-7; tentative D call: TRBD1 (6 bases). Trimming left V 5 bases short and J 3 bases short, with 11 bases between. The CDR3 is made up of 13 amino acids. Looked up from germline, CDR1 is SGHAT and CDR2 is FQDESV (reference sequence). This chain's CDR3 is CASSPSDSYEQYF. In nucleotides, the CDR3 is TGTGCCAGCAGCCCCTCGGACAGCTACGAGCAGTACTTC.

The chain couples TRBV10-2 to TRBJ1-1, with 8 bases lining up with TRBD1. CDR3 length: 14 amino acids. Germline V gene sequence: CDR1 WSHSY, CDR2 SAAADI. V was pared by 8 bases and J by 6 bases, with 11 bases of the junction left unmatched. In DNA form, the CDR3 reads TGCGCCAGCCTGGACAGGGCGGCAAACCCTGAAGCTTTCTTT. Residues: CASLDRAANPEAFF.

V and J are TRBV5-5 and TRBJ2-7; D might be TRBD2 (6 bases). V shed 7 bases and J shed 6 bases, with 20 bases lying between them. The CDR3 sequence is 14 residues long. Per germline, CDR1 SGHKS and CDR2 YYEKEE (reference sequence). CDR3 nucleotide sequence: TGTGCCAGCGGCCGCCCGGGAGTCCTCGCCGAGCAGTACTTC. Its translation: CASGRPGVLAEQYF.